These 15 T cell receptor beta chains came from one sample sequenced in a study of T cells in localized non-small cell lung cancer. Produced via immunoSEQ multiplex PCR; TCRdb's table is partial and in-frame only. The table shows 940 or so clones, with around 20% occurring only once. This specimen was normal lung tissue next to the tumor, taken before any cancer treatment. Receptors were obtained from a woman between 35 and 70 years old with stage II lung adenocarcinoma.

The chain carries TRBV6-8 and TRBJ1-5; 8 nucleotides agree with TRBD1. Germline CDR1 MNHGY, CDR2 SAAAGT. V gave up 2 bases and J gave up 6 bases; unmatched junction bases: 0. The CDR3 length is 13 residues. This CDR3 reads CASSYTGGQPQHF. The CDR3 bases are TGTGCCAGCAGTTACACAGGGGGTCAGCCCCAGCATTTT.

This chain uses TRBV14 with TRBJ2-7; tentative D call: TRBD2 (5 bases). The CDR3 length is 14 residues. Deletions cut 4 bases from V and 2 bases from J, with 12 bases between. Germline CDR1 is SGHDN and CDR2 is FVKESK. DNA of the CDR3: TGTGCCAGCAGCCCGGCGGGCTACGCCTACGAGCAGTACTTC. Encoded protein: CASSPAGYAYEQYF.

V and J are TRBV11-3 and TRBJ1-5, with 7 bases identical to TRBD1. Losses at the gene ends were 4 bases for V and 5 bases for J; bases not matched to a gene: 5. CDR1 is SGHNT, CDR2 YENEEA, per germline. The CDR3 has 14 residues. CDR3 sequence reads: CASSSGRGDQPQHF. DNA of the CDR3: TGTGCCAGCAGCTCAGGCAGGGGGGATCAGCCCCAGCATTTT. The whole variable domain, filled in from reference TRBV11-3 and TRBJ1-5, reads EAGVVQSPRYKIIEKKQPVAFWCNPISGHNTLYWYLQNLGQGPELLIRYENEEAVDDSQLPKDRFSAERLKGVDSTLKIQPAELGDSAVYLCASSSGRGDQPQHFGDGTRLSIL.

This chain uses TRBV11-3 with TRBJ2-1; a weak D match, TRBD1 (6 bases). The germline V gene encodes CDR1 SGHNT and CDR2 YENEEA. V shed 5 bases and J shed 7 bases, with 15 bases lying between them. CDR3 length equals 14 residues. The CDR3 sequence: CASSRGLVGNEQFF. The CDR3 DNA reads as TGTGCCAGCAGCAGGGGGTTGGTCGGAAATGAGCAGTTCTTC.

The V and J genes are TRBV28 and TRBJ1-2; D gene unclear. The V gene lost 3 bases and the J gene lost 4 bases, with 6 bases spanning the gap. This CDR3 region has 12 residues. Germline V lookup: CDR1 MDHEN, CDR2 SYDVKM. The CDR3 spells CASSLRLYGYTF. The CDR3 bases are TGTGCCAGCAGTTTGAGGCTCTATGGCTACACCTTC.

The CDR3 DNA follows: TGTGCCAGCTCAACAGGCTTGTATGGCTACACCTTC. Its protein is CASSTGLYGYTF. The chain combines TRBV18 with TRBJ1-2, with D perhaps matching TRBD1 (5 bases). Germline CDR1 and CDR2: KGHSH and LQKENI. This CDR3 has 12 amino acids. Trimming stripped 5 bases from V and 5 bases from J, with 9 bases between.

V and J are TRBV23-1 and TRBJ2-5, with TRBD1 as a possible D gene (6 bases). TRBV23-1 is given ORF status, its function remaining uncertain. The CDR3 has 14 amino acids. V lost 2 bases to trimming and J lost 4 bases, with 11 bases between them. CDR3 loop: CASSQQGGSETQYF. CDR3 nucleotide sequence: TGCGCCAGCAGTCAACAAGGGGGTTCAGAGACCCAGTACTTC.

The table lists this clone with a few counts. V usage is TRBV1 and J usage is TRBJ2-5; TRBD2, as called in the table, went unchecked against the DNA. TRBV1 is recorded as a pseudogene. This CDR3 comprises 15 residues. The DNA of the CDR3 is TGCGCCAGCAGCCAGGAAACTAGCGACCAAGAGACCCAGTACTTC. Residues: CASSQETSDQETQYF.

This clone has just a few counts. The J gene is TRBJ2-5, the V gene TRBV9; 14 bases line up with TRBD2. J lost 1 base, V lost 0 bases, and 8 bases had no gene match. CDR1 is SGDLS, CDR2 YYNGEE, per germline. The CDR3 spans 19 residues. The CDR3 sequence is CASSVDPGTSGGLQETQYF. The CDR3 DNA sequence: TGTGCCAGCAGCGTAGACCCCGGGACTAGCGGGGGACTCCAAGAGACCCAGTACTTC.

CDR3 in DNA: TGCGCCAGCAGCTTGGTGTCAGGGAGAAACACTGAAGCTTTCTTT. Encoded protein: CASSLVSGRNTEAFF. The chain links TRBV5-1 to TRBJ1-1; maybe TRBD1 (5 bases). The CDR3 totals 15 residues. Germline CDR1 SGHRS, CDR2 YFSETQ. The ends were cut back, 0 bases at V and 2 bases at J, with 11 bases in the middle.

The chain uses TRBV18 and TRBJ1-1, with D uncertain. V lost 6 bases, J lost 10 bases, and 15 bases lay in between. CDR3 size: 12 residues. The germline V gene encodes CDR1 KGHSH and CDR2 LQKENI. Here the CDR3 reads CASSPAGEGAFF. The CDR3 DNA is TGTGCCAGCTCCCCGGCCGGGGAGGGAGCTTTCTTT.

For the CDR3, the DNA is TGTGCCAGCTCACCGGTAATAGGCTCCAGCTCCTACGAGCAGTACTTC. This gives the protein CASSPVIGSSSYEQYF. The chain links TRBV18 to TRBJ2-7; D gene unclear. This CDR3 has 16 residues. CDR1 and CDR2 from the germline V gene are KGHSH and LQKENI. Between the trimmed V and J ends, which lost 3 bases and 0 bases, there was a span of 15 bases.

The chain joins TRBV14 to TRBJ1-4; 7 bases line up with TRBD1. J lost 10 bases, V lost 5 bases, and 4 bases had no gene match. The CDR3 is 12 residues long. Germline assignment: CDR1 SGHDN and CDR2 FVKESK. The CDR3 DNA reads TGTGCCAGCAGCTCGACAGGGTTAAAACTGTTTTTT. It specifies CASSSTGLKLFF.

CDR3 sequence reads: CAWSQGAGSNQPQHF. In nucleotides, the CDR3 is TGTGCCTGGAGTCAGGGGGCAGGTAGCAATCAGCCCCAGCATTTT. V is TRBV30 and J is TRBJ1-5; 8 positions match TRBD1. The germline CDR1 and CDR2 sequences are GTSNPN and SVGIG (reference sequence). CDR3 length equals 15 residues. The V segment lost 2 bases and the J segment 0 bases; nucleotides outside the gene matches: 3.

The CDR3 protein is CASSRQGAETQYF. For the CDR3, the DNA is TGTGCCAGCTCACGTCAGGGGGCAGAGACCCAGTACTTC. V gene TRBV18 combines with J gene TRBJ2-5; the match to TRBD1 covers 8 bases. Germline V gene lookup returns CDR1 KGHSH and CDR2 LQKENI. The trim removed 4 bases at V and 4 bases at J, leaving 2 bases unmatched. CDR3 length: 13 amino acids.